A single sample is the source of the 3 T cell receptor beta chains below, sequenced in a study of blood T cells in healthy people across ages (dated by TCRdb to about 2015). Library prep was done by 5' RACE. Reads for this sample came from an Illumina HiSeq 2500. The second PCR ran for roughly 6 to 11 cycles and used a J-beta primer mix along with a sample-barcoded 5' primer. The public sequencing data were trimmed at Q25 with fastp and processed into clonotypes with MiXCR by TCRdb, which kept only in-frame beta chains. Each entry is one CDR3 protein sequence, shown with its most common DNA and genes. Across this sample there are 1.5 million to 2 million distinct CDR3 sequences, with approximately 50% seen only once. The ten largest clones take up approximately 2% of the sample. Sequences were obtained from blood. These receptor sequences come from a woman in her forties in good health.

This chain joins TRBV4-2 and TRBJ1-1; D gene ambiguous. Germline CDR1 and CDR2: LGHNA and YNFKEQ. Trimming removed 0 bases from V and 2 bases from J, with 13 bases in between. The CDR3 consists of 16 residues. CDR3 amino acids: CASSQDGYTINTEAFF. The CDR3 bases are TGTGCCAGCAGCCAAGATGGATATACCATTAACACTGAAGCTTTCTTT.

The chain employs TRBV7-2 and TRBJ1-2, with TRBD1 matching over 12 bases. The CDR3 runs 17 residues. CDR1 and CDR2 (germline): SGHTA, FQGNSA. V was clipped by 4 bases and J by 3 bases; unmatched bases: 9. The DNA for the CDR3 is TGTGCCAGCAGCTCGCCGGGACAGGGGGCGTCGGACTATGGCTACACCTTC. This translates into CASSSPGQGASDYGYTF.

This chain links TRBV7-3 with TRBJ2-6, with 10 bases fitting TRBD2. Germline assignment: CDR1 SGHTA and CDR2 FQGTGA. V lost 5 bases, J lost 0 bases, and 7 bases stayed unmatched. The CDR3 runs 18 residues. CDR3 in DNA: TGTGCCAGCAGCCCCCTAGCGGGGGTTCTCTCTGGGGCCAACGTCCTGACTTTC. This codes for CASSPLAGVLSGANVLTF.